What follows describes a single T cell receptor (beta chain). TCRdb recomputed calls from the 5' RACE reads with MiXCR, one row per CDR3 protein. Among around 53,000 distinct CDR3 sequences listed, 10% to 15% were seen once. In germline, CDR1 is MNHNS, CDR2 SASEGT. The CDR3 runs 14 residues. Trimming at V came to 6 bases and at J to 1 base, leaving 3 bases not matched to a gene. The source of the sample is a study of early T cells in non-severe SARS-CoV-2 infection. About the research overall: The sequenced material was bulk RNA from unsorted whole blood, and its chains were unpaired.

This TCR was sampled from an adult who was a healthcare worker with PCR-confirmed SARS-CoV-2 infection or an uninfected control (not recorded which). The sample comprised whole blood. This rearrangement joins TRBV6-1 to TRBJ1-1; 9 bases map to TRBD1. CDR3 nucleotides: TGTGCCAGCAGGGCGGGACAGGGGAACACTGAAGCTTTCTTT. Its translation: CASRAGQGNTEAFF.